This is a list of T cell receptor beta chains from one sample in a study of T-cell reconstitution after alpha-beta-depleted transplantation in children. Using its own MiXCR run on the PCR reads, TCRdb lists one record per CDR3 protein. This table holds tens of thousands of distinct CDR3 sequences, roughly 5.2% found once. Sequenced here: PBMCs, mostly from graft donor cells, sampled 180 days after TCRalphabeta/CD19-depleted stem cell transplant. The origin of the receptors is a boy less than two years old who had a stem cell transplant for acute myeloid leukemia, so the T cells may come from the graft donor. CDR3s include the opening cysteine and the closing phenylalanine or tryptophan. D genes are given only for firm matches. Clone size is not always given. Where it is, it says once, few, many or a class for expanded clones.

TRBJ2-2	TRBV4-2	TRBD2	many	TGTGCCAGCAGCCCGGGGGGGGACACCGGGGAGCTGTTTTTT	CASSPGGDTGELFF
TRBJ1-2	TRBV29-1	TRBD1	many	TGCAGCGTGAGACAGGGCATACTCTATGGCTACACCTTC	CSVRQGILYGYTF
TRBJ2-7	TRBV4-3	TRBD2	many	TGCGCCAGCAGCCAAGATTGGACTAGCGGATCCTACGAGCAGTACTTC	CASSQDWTSGSYEQYF
TRBJ1-1	TRBV20-1	.	many	TGCAGTGCTAGAGGAGCATTAGTCTTGAACACTGAAGCTTTCTTT	CSARGALVLNTEAFF
TRBJ1-2	TRBV5-6	.	many	TGTGCCAGCAGCTCGGACAGCCCGTATGGCTACACCTTC	CASSSDSPYGYTF
TRBJ2-1	TRBV12-3/TRBV12-4	TRBD2	many	TGTGCCAGCACCACACTAGCGGGGGGGCTATTTTTAAGGAATGAGCAGTTCTTC	CASTTLAGGLFLRNEQFF
TRBJ2-2	TRBV4-3	.	many	TGCGCCAGCAGCCAAGATAGGGAAGGGGCGGGGAACACCGGGGAGCTGTTTTTT	CASSQDREGAGNTGELFF
TRBJ2-4	TRBV11-3	.	many	TGTGCCAGCAGCCCCCAAGTGATTTCGGACATTCAGTACTTC	CASSPQVISDIQYF
TRBJ1-2	TRBV5-1	TRBD1	many	TGCGCCAGCAGCGTTGGACAGGATGGCTACACCTTC	CASSVGQDGYTF
TRBJ2-5	TRBV7-2	TRBD1	many	TGTGCCAGCAGTTACAGGGGTTCTCAAGAGACCCAGTACTTC	CASSYRGSQETQYF
TRBJ2-4	TRBV11-2	.	few	TGTGCCAGCAGGCAACTCAGGGGTACCAAAAACATTCAGTACTTC	CASRQLRGTKNIQYF
TRBJ2-1	TRBV12-3/TRBV12-4	TRBD2	many	TGTGCCAGCAGTTCTCCTCTAGCGGTCTACAATGAGCAGTTCTTC	CASSSPLAVYNEQFF
TRBJ2-3	TRBV7-2	.	many	TGTGCCAGCAGCTTAGGGGCTAGCCCAGATACGCAGTATTTT	CASSLGASPDTQYF
TRBJ2-3	TRBV20-1	TRBD1	many	TGCAGTGCAGGCCGGGACAGGGGTTCAGATACGCAGTATTTT	CSAGRDRGSDTQYF
TRBJ2-3	TRBV7-2	.	many	TGTGCCAGCAGCTTATTAGGGGCTCCGGTTAGCACAGATACGCAGTATTTT	CASSLLGAPVSTDTQYF
TRBJ2-5	TRBV7-9	.	many	TGTGCCAGCAGCCAGGACCCGGGAGAGACCCAGTACTTC	CASSQDPGETQYF
TRBJ2-3	TRBV12-3/TRBV12-4	.	many	TGTGCCAGCAGCCTAGGTCGGGGAGTCACAGATACGCAGTATTTT	CASSLGRGVTDTQYF
TRBJ2-1	TRBV6-5	TRBD1	many	TGTGCCAGCAGTTACTCGTCCGTCCGGGACAGGGTTTACAATGAGCAGTTCTTC	CASSYSSVRDRVYNEQFF
TRBJ2-2	TRBV4-1	TRBD2	many	TGCGCCAGCAGCCACCCGGGACTAGCGGGGGGCCCGAGAACCGGGGAGCTGTTTTTT	CASSHPGLAGGPRTGELFF
TRBJ1-1	TRBV5-1	TRBD1	many	TGCGCCAGCAGCTTGGGACAGGGGCACACTGAAGCTTTCTTT	CASSLGQGHTEAFF
TRBJ1-5	TRBV12-3/TRBV12-4	TRBD1	many	TGTGCCAGCAGTTTGAGGACAGGGCGAGGAAATCAGCCCCAGCATTTT	CASSLRTGRGNQPQHF
TRBJ2-3	TRBV28	TRBD2	.	TGTGCCAGCAGCCGCGGGGGAGGTACGCAGTATTTT	CASSRGGGTQYF
TRBJ2-2	TRBV7-2	.	many	TGTGCCAGCAGCGGGGGTCTCACCGGGGAGCTGTTTTTT	CASSGGLTGELFF
TRBJ1-4	TRBV7-9	.	many	TGTGCCAGCAGCTTAGCGCTTTCGGTTCCTAATGAAAAACTGTTTTTT	CASSLALSVPNEKLFF
TRBJ1-6	TRBV2	.	many	TGTGCCAGCGGGGCAGGGCCGTATAATTCACCCCTCCACTTT	CASGAGPYNSPLHF
TRBJ2-1	TRBV4-1	.	many	TGCGCCAGCAGCCAAGATACGTACAATGAGCAGTTCTTC	CASSQDTYNEQFF
TRBJ2-1	TRBV5-1	TRBD2	many	TGCGCCAGCAGCTTGTTAGCGGGGGGTTACAATGAGCAGTTCTTC	CASSLLAGGYNEQFF
TRBJ2-3	TRBV2	TRBD2	many	TGTACCCGACGGGCCGGGGGGATCACAGATACGCAGTATTTT	CTRRAGGITDTQYF
TRBJ2-7	TRBV4-3	TRBD1	many	TGCGCCAGCAGCCAAGAAGACATGGGCAGGGGGCCCTACGAGCAGTACTTC	CASSQEDMGRGPYEQYF
TRBJ2-7	TRBV6-5	TRBD2	many	TGTGCCAGCAGTTACTCGAGCGGGGGATCCTCAGGTGCGCAGTACTTC	CASSYSSGGSSGAQYF
TRBJ2-3	TRBV18	.	many	TGTGCCAGCTCCATTCCGGGTGGAACAGATACGCAGTATTTT	CASSIPGGTDTQYF
TRBJ1-4	TRBV27	TRBD1	many	TGTGCCAGCAGTTTAGTACAGGGGGAGGAAAAACTGTTTTTT	CASSLVQGEEKLFF
TRBJ2-6	TRBV20-1	.	many	TGCAGTGCTAGTACCTCTGGGGCCAACGTCCTGACTTTC	CSASTSGANVLTF